The next 10 T cell receptor beta chains were all read from a single sample in a study of blood T cell repertoires in COVID-19. Sequencing was performed with immunoSEQ multiplex PCR; in TCRdb, only in-frame clones are kept and a portion is missing. This sample has tens of thousands of clones, with around 85% found just once. The sequenced material came from peripheral blood. The receptor set was obtained from a man aged 45 to 65 with active COVID-19.

The V call is TRBV24-1, the J call TRBJ1-5, with D perhaps TRBD1 (5 bases). Germline assignment: CDR1 KGHDR and CDR2 SFDVKD. The CDR3 is 21 amino acids. V was pared by 7 bases and J by 0 bases, with 30 bases between. CDR3: CATSALVRGLGRGNSNQPQHF. DNA for the CDR3: TGTGCCACCAGCGCACTAGTGCGGGGTCTGGGTAGGGGTAATAGCAATCAGCCCCAGCATTTT.

The chain carries TRBV24-1 and TRBJ2-1; TRBD1 aligns across 9 bases. Germline V gene sequence: CDR1 KGHDR, CDR2 SFDVKD. The V and J ends lost 3 bases and 8 bases, in that order; junction bases with no gene match: 10. The length of the CDR3 is 16 residues. CDR3 region: CATSDPAPGQGHEQFF. CDR3 bases: TGTGCCACCAGTGATCCGGCACCGGGACAGGGACATGAGCAGTTCTTC.

The chain recombines TRBV6-5 with TRBJ2-1; D remains unclear. V lost 4 bases and J lost 0, with 7 bases in between. The germline gives CDR1 MNHEY, CDR2 SVGAGI. CDR3 length equals 14 residues. The CDR3 spells CASSSPGSYNEQFF. CDR3 nucleotide sequence: TGTGCCAGCAGTTCTCCCGGCTCCTACAATGAGCAGTTCTTC.

V gene TRBV28 combines with J gene TRBJ1-1; TRBD1 might be the D (5 bases). V gave up 8 bases and J gave up 4 bases, with 14 bases separating them. Germline V CDR1 and CDR2: MDHEN, SYDVKM. CDR3 length: 13 amino acids. The CDR3 here is CASRETVGTEAFF. CDR3 nucleotide sequence: TGTGCCAGCCGGGAGACAGTTGGCACTGAAGCTTTCTTT. Using reference TRBV28 and TRBJ1-1 for the parts outside the CDR3, the full variable domain is DVKVTQSSRYLVKRTGEKVFLECVQDMDHENMFWYRQDPGLGLRLIYFSYDVKMKEKGDIPEGYSVSREKKERFSLILESASTNQTSMYLCASRETVGTEAFFGQGTRLTVV.

This clone came up once. The chain uses TRBV27 and TRBJ2-2, with 7 bases matching TRBD1. From germline, CDR1 is MNHEY and CDR2 SMNVEV (reference sequence). J was trimmed by 0 bases and V by 5 bases; bases with no gene match: 9. The CDR3 extends over 17 amino acids. Written as DNA, the CDR3 is TGTGCCAGCAGTGGCACAGGGGACGTTACGAACACCGGGGAGCTGTTTTTT. As protein: CASSGTGDVTNTGELFF.

The chain joins TRBV2 to TRBJ1-4, with TRBD1 matching over 9 bases. CDR1 is SNHLY and CDR2 is FYNNEI in the germline V gene. V trimming: 6 bases; J trimming: 2 bases; junction bases outside the gene matches: 4. The CDR3 is made up of 15 amino acids. CDR3 in DNA: TGTGCCAGCAGGGACAGGGGATTGACTAATGAAAAACTGTTTTTT. It is translated as CASRDRGLTNEKLFF.

This chain links TRBV2 with TRBJ2-7; TRBD1 matches 7 bases. Germline V lookup: CDR1 SNHLY, CDR2 FYNNEI. Trimming cost V 8 bases and J 2 bases; bases outside gene matches: 9. The CDR3 runs to 14 residues. DNA for the CDR3: TGTGCCAGCGGACCGACAGGGAAGCCCTACGAGCAGTACTTC. This codes for CASGPTGKPYEQYF.

The chain uses TRBV6-5 and TRBJ2-5; 7 nucleotides match TRBD1. V trimming: 4 bases; J trimming: 1 base; junction bases outside the gene matches: 9. The CDR3 totals 16 residues. CDR1 and CDR2 from the germline V gene are MNHEY and SVGAGI. DNA of the CDR3: TGTGCCAGCAGTTCCATGACAGGGATTTTCCAAGAGACCCAGTACTTC. As protein: CASSSMTGIFQETQYF.

The chain combines TRBV19 with TRBJ1-5; D gene ambiguous. The ends were cut back, 6 bases at V and 2 bases at J, with 5 bases in the middle. CDR1 LNHDA and CDR2 SQIVND come from the germline V gene (reference sequence). This CDR3 is 12 amino acids long. The CDR3 reads CASSQGNQPQHF. For the CDR3, the DNA is TGTGCCAGTAGCCAGGGCAATCAGCCCCAGCATTTT.

The chain is built from TRBV18 and TRBJ1-1; D not resolved. Trimming took 0 bases from V and 2 from J, leaving 7 bases between them. The CDR3 contains 14 residues. Per germline, CDR1 KGHSH and CDR2 LQKENI. In DNA form, the CDR3 reads TGTGCCAGCTCACCACCGATGGGCAACACTGAAGCTTTCTTT. It yields the protein CASSPPMGNTEAFF.